The present T cell receptor beta chain was sequenced within a study of beta chain features in type 1 diabetes. Points from the study as a whole: Shorter TCRB CDR3s, moderately but significantly so, marked every one of the four CD4+ subsets in Type 1 diabetes patients.

The CDR3 is 13 residues long. The germline CDR1 and CDR2 sequences are MNHNS and SASEGT. Trimming left V 2 bases short and J 2 bases short, with 6 bases between. Every isolated RNA sample was fully reverse transcribed, so sequencing captured expressed TCRB transcripts. Data came from immunoSEQ multiplex PCR; TCRdb stores just in-frame clones and leaves some out. The sample carries approximately 150,000 clones, approximately 13% recorded once. This clone was seen more than once but under ten times. As yet, its antigen is unknown. Other DNA sequences in the same sample also yield this CDR3. Once sorted, every population was more than 98% pure.

The gene calls are TRBV6-1 and TRBJ1-1; the D gene is possibly TRBD1 (5 bases). This sequence originates from a man younger than 35 with type 1 diabetes. Sequencing was carried out using central memory CD4+ T cells from blood. The CDR3: CASSERGNTEAFF. CDR3 coding DNA: TGTGCCAGCAGTGAAAGGGGTAACACTGAAGCTTTCTTT.